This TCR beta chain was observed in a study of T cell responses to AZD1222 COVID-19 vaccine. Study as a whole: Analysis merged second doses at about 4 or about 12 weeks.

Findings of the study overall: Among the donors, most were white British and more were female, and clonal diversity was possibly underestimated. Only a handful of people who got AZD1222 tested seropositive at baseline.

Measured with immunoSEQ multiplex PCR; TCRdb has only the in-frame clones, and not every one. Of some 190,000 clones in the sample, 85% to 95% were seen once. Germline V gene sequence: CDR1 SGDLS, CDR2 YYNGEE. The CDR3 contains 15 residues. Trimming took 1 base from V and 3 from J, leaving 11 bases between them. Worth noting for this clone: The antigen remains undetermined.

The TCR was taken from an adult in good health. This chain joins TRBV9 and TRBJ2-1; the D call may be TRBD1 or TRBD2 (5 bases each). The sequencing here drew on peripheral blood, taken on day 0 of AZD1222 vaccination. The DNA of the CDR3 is TGTGCCAGCAGCGTACTGGGGGAGCACTACAATGAGCAGTTCTTC. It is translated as CASSVLGEHYNEQFF.